Given below is one TCR beta chain in context. This entry belongs to a study of identical twins. Unmatched junction bases numbered 9, after V lost 4 bases and J lost 2 bases. Germline lookup yields CDR1 MGHDK and CDR2 SYGVNS. This CDR3 spans 17 amino acids. TCRdb independently ran MiXCR on the 5' RACE reads; one entry per CDR3 protein. Of approximately 240,000 distinct CDR3 sequences in the sample, over 11% are singletons; the top ten hold approximately 8.2%. This clonotype was obtained from a woman between 18 and 29 years old in good health. The chain employs TRBV25-1 and TRBJ2-5, with 11 bases matching TRBD1. The source material was memory (CD45RO+) T cells sorted from blood. CDR3 sequence reads: CASSASDRGRGQETQYF. The DNA for the CDR3 is TGTGCCAGCAGTGCGTCGGACAGGGGGCGAGGTCAAGAGACCCAGTACTTC.